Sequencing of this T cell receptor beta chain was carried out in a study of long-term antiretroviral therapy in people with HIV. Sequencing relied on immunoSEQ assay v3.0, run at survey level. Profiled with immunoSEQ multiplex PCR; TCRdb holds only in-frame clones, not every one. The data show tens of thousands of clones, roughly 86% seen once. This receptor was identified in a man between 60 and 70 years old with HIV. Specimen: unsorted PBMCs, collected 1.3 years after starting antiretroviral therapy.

CDR3 nucleotides: TGTGCCTGGAGTGGAGGCGTGGCTAGCGGGGGTGCAGATACGCAGTATTTT. Protein product: CAWSGGVASGGADTQYF. V gene TRBV30 combines with J gene TRBJ2-3; 10 bases map to TRBD2. The trim removed 1 base at V and 4 bases at J, leaving 11 bases unmatched. This CDR3 has 17 amino acids. Germline V CDR1 and CDR2: GTSNPN, SVGIG (reference sequence).